These 16 T cell receptor beta chains came from one sample sequenced in a study of Epstein–Barr virus B cells in breast cancer. No antigens are known for them. RNA was the template for SMARTer libraries capturing complete alpha and beta V(D)J regions. A single record per CDR3 protein comes from TCRdb applying MiXCR to the 5' RACE reads. Of 1,500 to 2,000 distinct CDR3 sequences in the sample, approximately 16% were seen once. Sequencing used tumor-infiltrating lymphocytes expanded in culture. The receptors originated from a woman between 40 and 50 years old with triple-negative breast cancer.

This clonotype counts as medium-sized. This sequence joins TRBV20-1 and TRBJ2-3; tentatively, D is TRBD2 (6 bases). This CDR3 region has 14 residues. The V gene lost 1 base and the J gene lost 4 bases, with 12 bases spanning the gap. CDR1 and CDR2 from the germline V gene are DFQATT and SNEGSKA (reference sequence). The CDR3 loop reads CSARVPGLPDTQYF. The CDR3 DNA reads TGCAGTGCTAGAGTTCCGGGACTTCCAGATACGCAGTATTTT.

This clonotype is categorized as medium-sized. The rearrangement links TRBV6-2 or TRBV6-3 to TRBJ1-6; D is unclear. CDR3 length: 13 amino acids. Germline-derived CDR1 and CDR2 are MNHEY and SVGEGT. V lost 7 bases to trimming and J lost 8 bases, with 12 bases between them. The CDR3 nucleotides read TGTGCCAGCATCTCAAGTAAGGATTCACCCCTCCACTTT. Protein sequence: CASISSKDSPLHF.

In its sample, this clonotype is large. The V and J genes are TRBV7-9 and TRBJ2-2; D assignment may be TRBD1 or TRBD2 (6 bases each). This CDR3 contains 12 residues. V shed 8 bases and J shed 4 bases, with 8 bases lying between them. Germline V lookup: CDR1 SEHNR, CDR2 FQNEAQ (reference sequence). In DNA, the CDR3 is TGTGCCAGCGAGGGGGGCACCGGGGAGCTGTTTTTT. It is translated as CASEGGTGELFF.

The V call is TRBV30, the J call TRBJ1-3; D remains ambiguous. V lost 3 bases and J lost 0, with 15 bases in between. This CDR3 has 16 amino acids. Germline CDR1 is GTSNPN and CDR2 is SVGIG (reference sequence). This CDR3 reads CAWSLHRFSSGNTIYF. The CDR3 DNA reads TGTGCCTGGAGCCTTCACCGATTCAGCTCTGGAAACACCATATATTTT.

In its sample, this clonotype is medium-sized. The V call is TRBV24-1, the J call TRBJ2-1, with D uncertain. CDR3 size: 13 residues. Germline assignment: CDR1 KGHDR and CDR2 SFDVKD. V gave up 7 bases and J gave up 0 bases, with 6 bases separating them. The CDR3 sequence: CATRRSSYNEQFF. As DNA, the CDR3 is TGTGCCACCAGGCGCAGCTCCTACAATGAGCAGTTCTTC.

The rearrangement uses TRBV7-9 and TRBJ2-1, with 7 bases identical to TRBD1. CDR1 and CDR2 from the germline V gene are SEHNR and FQNEAQ (reference sequence). The CDR3 is 24 residues long. V shed 1 base, J shed 7 bases, and the junction held 34 bases outside the gene matches. CDR3 coding DNA: TGTGCCAGCAGCTTAGGGTTATTAGGAGCTGAGGACAGGAGCTTAGGGGCCTCCGCTAATGAGCAGTTCTTC. This translates into CASSLGLLGAEDRSLGASANEQFF.

This clonotype was observed at least ten times. The J gene is TRBJ2-7, the V gene TRBV6-1, with TRBD1 as a possible D gene (5 bases). V was shortened by 7 bases and J by 1 base, with 14 bases between the two germline ends. The CDR3 length is 14 residues. Germline CDR1 is MNHNS and CDR2 is SASEGT. CDR3 bases: TGTGCCAGCAATTCCTACAGGATTTCCTACGAGCAGTACTTC. It translates to CASNSYRISYEQYF.

This clonotype was found many times. The V gene is TRBV6-1, the J gene TRBJ1-4; D remains ambiguous. V lost 3 bases and J 8 bases, leaving 16 bases between the germline ends. The CDR3 totals 15 residues. Germline V gene data show CDR1 as MNHNS and CDR2 as SASEGT. The CDR3 region has the DNA TGTGCCAGCAGTGACCCTGGGGTTGCGGGAGAAAAACTGTTTTTT. Its protein product is CASSDPGVAGEKLFF.

The V and J genes are TRBV3-1 and TRBJ2-3; D is possibly TRBD1 or TRBD2 (5 bases each). V lost 0 bases and J 0 bases, leaving 10 bases between the germline ends. The germline V gene encodes CDR1 LGHDT and CDR2 YNNKEL (reference sequence). The CDR3 consists of 16 residues. The DNA for the CDR3 is TGTGCCAGCAGCCAAGAAAGGGGCGGGAGCACAGATACGCAGTATTTT. Translated: CASSQERGGSTDTQYF.

J is TRBJ1-2 and V is TRBV27, with a weak D call TRBD1 (6 bases). Trimming shortened V by 5 bases and J by 1 base, and 14 bases separated the two germline ends. The CDR3 consists of 15 residues. In germline, CDR1 is MNHEY, CDR2 SMNVEV (reference sequence). CDR3 sequence: CASSLSGTRNYGYTF. In DNA form, the CDR3 reads TGTGCCAGCAGTCTTTCCGGGACACGTAACTATGGCTACACCTTC.

Concerning this clonotype itself: Its ends do not fully match the called genes, so a read error is possible. V and J are TRBV3-1 and TRBJ2-3; D possibly matches TRBD1 or TRBD2 (5 bases each). Germline lookup yields CDR1 LGHDT and CDR2 YNNKEL (reference sequence). This CDR3 contains 16 residues. For the CDR3, the DNA is TGTGCCGGCAGCCAAGAAAGGGGCGGGAGCACAGATACGCAGTATTTT. Residues: CAGSQERGGSTDTQYF.

V and J are TRBV6-5 and TRBJ2-1; D is perhaps TRBD1 (5 bases). Trimming pared 2 bases from V and 6 bases from J, leaving 17 bases between. The germline V gene encodes CDR1 MNHEY and CDR2 SVGAGI. The CDR3 consists of 16 residues. The CDR3 reads CASSYEITGGFNEQFF. In DNA form, the CDR3 reads TGTGCCAGCAGTTACGAAATCACAGGTGGCTTCAATGAGCAGTTCTTC.

This clonotype was seen a handful of times. The V gene is TRBV4-1, the J gene TRBJ2-7; no definite D call. CDR3 length: 14 amino acids. The germline V gene has CDR1 MGHRA and CDR2 YSYEKL. The V gene lost 3 bases and the J gene lost 0 bases, with 9 bases spanning the gap. In DNA, the CDR3 is TGCGCCAGCAGCCAGGTTCGGAGCTCCTACGAGCAGTACTTC. Translation gives CASSQVRSSYEQYF.

The chain is built from TRBV2 and TRBJ2-7, with TRBD2 as a possible D gene (5 bases). Germline V gives CDR1 SNHLY, CDR2 FYNNEI. This CDR3 region has 15 residues. Trimming removed 1 base from V and 7 bases from J, with 17 bases in between. The chain's CDR3 is CASSEGRGNTGEQYF. The CDR3 DNA reads as TGTGCCAGCAGTGAAGGTAGAGGGAACACCGGGGAGCAGTACTTC.

This clonotype is medium-sized (0.01 to 0.1%) in the sample. The rearrangement joins TRBV5-1 to TRBJ1-2; 10 bases align to TRBD1. The CDR3 covers 13 residues. Germline V CDR1 and CDR2: SGHRS, YFSETQ. The J segment lost 8 bases and the V segment lost 3 bases, leaving 4 bases of the junction unmatched. The CDR3: CASSWGTGEGYTF. The CDR3 region has the DNA TGCGCCAGCAGCTGGGGGACAGGGGAAGGCTACACCTTC.

This clonotype is large by share. The chain couples TRBV6-1 to TRBJ2-5; perhaps TRBD1 as D (5 bases). The CDR3 extends over 15 amino acids. From germline, CDR1 is MNHNS and CDR2 SASEGT. V lost 2 bases and J lost 5, with 15 bases in between. CDR3 sequence reads: CASSERIRVTETQYF. The CDR3 DNA follows: TGTGCCAGCAGTGAAAGGATCAGGGTTACGGAGACCCAGTACTTC.